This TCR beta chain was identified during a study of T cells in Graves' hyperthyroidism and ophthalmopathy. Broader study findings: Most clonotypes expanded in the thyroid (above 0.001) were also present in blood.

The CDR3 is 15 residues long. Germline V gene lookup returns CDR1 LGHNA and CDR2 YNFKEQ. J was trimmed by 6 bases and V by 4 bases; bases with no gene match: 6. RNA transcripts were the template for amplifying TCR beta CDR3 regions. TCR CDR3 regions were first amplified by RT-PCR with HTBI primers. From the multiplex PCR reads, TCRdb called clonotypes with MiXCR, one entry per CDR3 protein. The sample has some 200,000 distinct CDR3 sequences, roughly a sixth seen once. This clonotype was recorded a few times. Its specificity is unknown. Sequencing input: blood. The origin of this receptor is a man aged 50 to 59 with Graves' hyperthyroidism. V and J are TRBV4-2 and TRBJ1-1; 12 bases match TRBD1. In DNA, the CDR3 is TGTGCCAGCAGCCGGCGGGACAGGGGGCAGGCTGAAGCTTTCTTT. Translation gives CASSRRDRGQAEAFF.